Described below is a single T cell receptor beta chain sequence and its context. What it binds is not known. This CDR3 is built from 16 residues. Germline V gene lookup returns CDR1 SGHVS and CDR2 FNYEAQ. The junction had 5 bases not matched to a gene; V was cut back by 0 bases and J by 2 bases. Researchers ran the PCR with 60 Vbeta and 13 Jbeta primers. Clones were sequenced by immunoSEQ multiplex PCR, and TCRdb holds only the in-frame ones, with some missing. This sample yields about 200,000 clones, of which 70% to 80% are seen a single time; approximately 4.4% belongs to the top ten. This sample was taken from a study of cytomegalovirus exposure and HLA in healthy donors. Study-wide results and limits: Later analysis demonstrated an association between a missense DCLRE1C variant and TCR beta V- and J-gene trimming. In presence/absence analyses, roughly uniform sequencing depth across donors was assumed. Per a later analysis, HLA-associated TCR beta chains showed more clonal expansion than other, equally common TCR beta chains. Using a false discovery rate of 0.05, a later analysis showed that around 16,000 TCR beta sequences were associated with HLA alleles.

This chain uses TRBV7-6 with TRBJ2-3; 7 nucleotides align to TRBD2. The sequence was obtained from a woman aged 25 to 45 in good health and CMV-seropositive. Sequencing was done on a sample of PBMCs. The CDR3 DNA follows: TGTGCCAGCAGCTTAGCGCGGGAGAACCCCACAGATACGCAGTATTTT. Translated, it gives CASSLARENPTDTQYF.